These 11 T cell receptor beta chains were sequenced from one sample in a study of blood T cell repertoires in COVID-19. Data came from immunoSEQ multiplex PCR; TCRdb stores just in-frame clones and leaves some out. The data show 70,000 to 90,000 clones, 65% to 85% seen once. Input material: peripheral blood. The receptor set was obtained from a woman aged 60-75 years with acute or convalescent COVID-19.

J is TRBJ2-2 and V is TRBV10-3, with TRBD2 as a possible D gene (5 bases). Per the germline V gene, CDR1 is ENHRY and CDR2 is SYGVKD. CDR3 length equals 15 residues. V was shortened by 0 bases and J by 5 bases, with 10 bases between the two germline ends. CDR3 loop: CAISESERDTGELFF. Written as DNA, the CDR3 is TGTGCCATCAGTGAGTCGGAGAGGGATACCGGGGAGCTGTTTTTT.

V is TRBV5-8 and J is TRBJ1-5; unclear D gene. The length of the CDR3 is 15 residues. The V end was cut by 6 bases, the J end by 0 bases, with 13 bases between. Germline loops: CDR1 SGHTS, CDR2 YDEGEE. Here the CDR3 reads CASTLGRDSNQPQHF. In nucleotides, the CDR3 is TGTGCCAGCACCCTGGGGAGAGATAGCAATCAGCCCCAGCATTTT.

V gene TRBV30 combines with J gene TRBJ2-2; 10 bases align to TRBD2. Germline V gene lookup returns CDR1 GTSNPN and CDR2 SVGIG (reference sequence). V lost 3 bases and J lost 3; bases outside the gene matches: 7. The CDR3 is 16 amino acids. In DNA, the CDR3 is TGTGCCTGGAGGGGAGGACTAGCGGTTTACACCGGGGAGCTGTTTTTT. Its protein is CAWRGGLAVYTGELFF.

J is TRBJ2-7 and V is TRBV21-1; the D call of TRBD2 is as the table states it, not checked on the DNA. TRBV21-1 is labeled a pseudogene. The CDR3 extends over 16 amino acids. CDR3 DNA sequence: TGTGCCAGCAGCAAAGTGAGAGACTCGTTGCGGGACGAGCAGTACGTC. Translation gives CASSKVRDSLRDEQYV.

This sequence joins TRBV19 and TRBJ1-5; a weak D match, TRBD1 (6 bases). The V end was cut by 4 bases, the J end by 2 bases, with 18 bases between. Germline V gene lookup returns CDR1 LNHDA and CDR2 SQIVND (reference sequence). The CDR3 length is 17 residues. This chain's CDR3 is CASSTLDRKGGNQPQHF. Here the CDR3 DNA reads TGTGCCAGTAGTACCCTGGACAGAAAGGGGGGCAATCAGCCCCAGCATTTT.

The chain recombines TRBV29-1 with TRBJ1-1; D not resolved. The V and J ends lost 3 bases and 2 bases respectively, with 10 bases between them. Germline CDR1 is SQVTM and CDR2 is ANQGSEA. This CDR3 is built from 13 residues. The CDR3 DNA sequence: TGCAGCGTTGACGCCAGAATAAACACTGAAGCTTTCTTT. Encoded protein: CSVDARINTEAFF.

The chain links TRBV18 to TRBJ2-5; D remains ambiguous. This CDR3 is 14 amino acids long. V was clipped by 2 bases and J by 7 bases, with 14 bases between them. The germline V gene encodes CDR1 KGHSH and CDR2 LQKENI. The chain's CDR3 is CASSPTGQERTQYF. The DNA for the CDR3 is TGTGCCAGCTCACCAACTGGCCAGGAAAGGACCCAGTACTTC.

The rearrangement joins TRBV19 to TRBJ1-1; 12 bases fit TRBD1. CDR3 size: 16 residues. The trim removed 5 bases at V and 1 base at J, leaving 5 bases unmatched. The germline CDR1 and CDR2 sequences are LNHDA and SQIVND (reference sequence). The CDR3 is CASSSRDRGQNTEAFF. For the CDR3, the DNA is TGTGCCAGTAGTTCCCGGGACAGGGGGCAGAACACTGAAGCTTTCTTT.

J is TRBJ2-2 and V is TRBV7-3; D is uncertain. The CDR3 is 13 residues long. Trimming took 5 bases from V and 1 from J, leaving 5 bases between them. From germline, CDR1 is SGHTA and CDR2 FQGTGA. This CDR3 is CASSQKNTGELFF. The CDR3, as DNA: TGTGCCAGCAGCCAAAAGAACACCGGGGAGCTGTTTTTT.

The CDR3 is CASSIIGGTGPYGYTF. The DNA of the CDR3 is TGTGCCAGTAGCATCATTGGGGGGACAGGGCCCTATGGCTACACCTTC. The rearrangement links TRBV19 to TRBJ1-2; 9 bases are a match to TRBD1. The CDR3 has 16 amino acids. The V and J ends lost 6 bases and 4 bases, in that order; junction bases with no gene match: 12. Germline CDR1 is LNHDA and CDR2 is SQIVND (reference sequence).

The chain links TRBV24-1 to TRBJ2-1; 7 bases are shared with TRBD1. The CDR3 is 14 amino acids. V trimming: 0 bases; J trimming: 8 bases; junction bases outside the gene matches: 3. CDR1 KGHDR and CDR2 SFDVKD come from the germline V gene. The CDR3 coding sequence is TGTGCCACCAGTGATTTGGAGGGGGCTGATGAGCAGTTCTTC. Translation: CATSDLEGADEQFF.